The 25 T cell receptor beta chains reported below all come from one sample, sequenced in a study of cytomegalovirus exposure and HLA in healthy donors. Measured with immunoSEQ multiplex PCR; TCRdb has only the in-frame clones, and not every one. The sample carries roughly 190,000 clones, more than 70% recorded once. The material sequenced was PBMCs. The origin of the receptors is a woman younger than 30 in good health and CMV-seronegative.

This clone appeared a single time. The chain combines TRBV10-3 with TRBJ1-1; no definite D call. Trimming took off 4 bases at V and 2 bases at J, with 11 bases between the two ends. The CDR3 runs to 14 residues. Germline CDR1 and CDR2: ENHRY and SYGVKD. For the CDR3, the DNA is TGTGCCATCAGTGCCCCGGGAGTTAACACTGAAGCTTTCTTT. Translating gives CAISAPGVNTEAFF.

The chain couples TRBV15 to TRBJ2-1, with D hard to call. The CDR3 is made up of 12 amino acids. Germline-derived CDR1 and CDR2 are LNHNV and YYDKDF (reference sequence). Trimming left V 4 bases short and J 8 bases short, with 9 bases between. The CDR3 region is CATSKAADEQFF. The CDR3 DNA reads TGTGCCACCAGCAAAGCCGCCGATGAGCAGTTCTTC.

V is TRBV7-9 and J is TRBJ1-1, with D tentatively TRBD1 (5 bases). V gave up 2 bases and J gave up 10 bases, with 11 bases separating them. Germline CDR1 reads SEHNR; CDR2 reads FQNEAQ (reference sequence). CDR3 size: 12 residues. The CDR3 coding sequence is TGTGCCAGCAGCTTAAGACTAGGGGCAGCTTTCTTT. This codes for CASSLRLGAAFF.

Comments on this clone: At one end the junction does not follow the germline gene, possibly because of a read error. The chain carries TRBV6-1 and TRBJ2-4, with D maybe TRBD1 (6 bases). The CDR3 totals 16 residues. The germline V gene encodes CDR1 MNHNS and CDR2 SASEGT. The CDR3 DNA is TGTGCCAGCACTGAAAGGGACACGTTAGCCAAAAACATTCAGTACTTC. Protein product: CASTERDTLAKNIQYF.

The V call is TRBV29-1, the J call TRBJ2-2; TRBD2 aligns across 7 bases. The CDR3 runs 15 residues. Germline CDR1 reads SQVTM; CDR2 reads ANQGSEA. V dropped 3 bases and J dropped 0; count of bases not matched to a gene: 4. The CDR3 is CSVDPSGTNTGELFF. The CDR3, as DNA: TGCAGCGTTGACCCCAGCGGGACGAACACCGGGGAGCTGTTTTTT.

The chain employs TRBV10-3 and TRBJ2-7; 12 bases agree with TRBD2. The CDR3 totals 15 residues. The junction had 3 bases not matched to a gene; V was cut back by 3 bases and J by 3 bases. Looked up from germline, CDR1 is ENHRY and CDR2 is SYGVKD. The CDR3 protein is CAISEATSGGYEQYF. CDR3 nucleotide sequence: TGTGCCATCAGTGAAGCGACTAGCGGGGGCTACGAGCAGTACTTC.

The CDR3 spells CASSLSSGEGETQYF. CDR3 in DNA: TGTGCCAGCAGCTTATCAAGCGGGGAGGGGGAGACCCAGTACTTC. The rearrangement joins TRBV7-3 to TRBJ2-5, with 7 bases lining up with TRBD2. The CDR3 consists of 15 residues. Germline-derived CDR1 and CDR2 are SGHTA and FQGTGA. V lost 2 bases to trimming and J lost 5 bases; unmatched junction nucleotides: 8.

This clone was seen once. CDR3 sequence (DNA): TGTGCCAGCAGCTTCTCTAGCGGGGGGGCAGGTAATGAGCAGTTCTTC. This gives the protein CASSFSSGGAGNEQFF. J is TRBJ2-1 and V is TRBV11-1; 12 bases are a match to TRBD2. Germline V gives CDR1 SGHAT, CDR2 FQDESV (reference sequence). J gave up 7 bases and V 3 bases, and 7 bases lay outside the gene matches. The length of the CDR3 is 16 residues.

The chain combines TRBV12-5 with TRBJ2-3; tentatively, D is TRBD1 (6 bases). Germline assignment: CDR1 LGHNT and CDR2 FRNRAP. This CDR3 comprises 14 residues. Trimming removed 4 bases at V and 2 bases at J, with 10 bases between. The CDR3 spells CASGSGVVTDTQYF. CDR3 in DNA: TGTGCTAGTGGTTCAGGGGTTGTCACAGATACGCAGTATTTT.

The V call is TRBV27, the J call TRBJ2-3, with 7 positions matching TRBD1. Germline V gene lookup returns CDR1 MNHEY and CDR2 SMNVEV (reference sequence). The CDR3 loop spans 15 amino acids. After removal of 1 base from V and 10 bases from J, the junction contained 11 bases not matched to a gene. The DNA of the CDR3 is TGTGCCAGCAGTTTATATGGCCAGGGGGTTCCCGCGCAGTATTTT. Its protein product is CASSLYGQGVPAQYF.

The CDR3 DNA reads as TGTGCCAGCAGCGTAGCTGGGCGGGGGGGCTACAATGAGCAGTTCTTC. Translation: CASSVAGRGGYNEQFF. This chain uses TRBV9 with TRBJ2-1, with 9 positions matching TRBD2. CDR3 length: 16 amino acids. V lost 0 bases, J lost 3 bases, and 4 bases stayed unmatched. CDR1 is SGDLS, CDR2 YYNGEE, per germline.

This chain connects TRBV5-1 to TRBJ2-1; 12 bases map to TRBD2. Germline V gene data show CDR1 as SGHRS and CDR2 as YFSETQ. The V segment lost 5 bases and the J segment 7 bases; nucleotides outside the gene matches: 7. The CDR3 spans 15 residues. CDR3 amino acids: CASRSGLAGSNEQFF. In DNA form, the CDR3 reads TGCGCCAGCAGATCCGGACTAGCGGGATCGAATGAGCAGTTCTTC.

The chain joins TRBV7-9 to TRBJ1-1, with D possibly TRBD1 on 5 matching bases. The CDR3 runs to 14 residues. Per the germline V gene, CDR1 is SEHNR and CDR2 is FQNEAQ (reference sequence). V lost 3 bases and J 1 base, leaving 9 bases between the germline ends. The CDR3 protein is CASSFLQENTEAFF. CDR3 coding DNA: TGTGCCAGCAGCTTTTTACAGGAGAACACTGAAGCTTTCTTT.

The chain couples TRBV18 to TRBJ1-6; possible D gene TRBD1, 6 bases. CDR3 length: 14 amino acids. V lost 4 bases to trimming and J lost 5 bases, with 9 bases between them. Germline loops: CDR1 KGHSH, CDR2 LQKENI. The CDR3 nucleotides are TGTGCCAGCTCACGGACAGAAAATAATTCACCCCTCCACTTT. It translates to CASSRTENNSPLHF.

The count of this clone is one. The rearrangement uses TRBV19 and TRBJ2-7; TRBD2 is a possible D gene (5 bases). Germline CDR1 is LNHDA and CDR2 is SQIVND (reference sequence). V shed 9 bases and J shed 3 bases, with 18 bases lying between them. This CDR3 region has 14 residues. This chain's CDR3 is CASSSGKRDYEQYF. CDR3 bases: TGTGCCAGCAGCTCGGGCAAGAGGGACTACGAGCAGTACTTC.

The rearrangement joins TRBV10-2 to TRBJ1-1; 7 bases are shared with TRBD1. With V trimmed by 6 bases and J by 1 base, 17 bases remained unmatched. CDR1 is WSHSY and CDR2 is SAAADI in the germline V gene. The CDR3 runs 18 residues. CDR3: CASRNRQGPRQTNTEAFF. The DNA for the CDR3 is TGCGCCAGCAGAAACCGACAGGGACCGAGGCAGACGAACACTGAAGCTTTCTTT.

The chain employs TRBV19 and TRBJ1-1; 9 bases fit TRBD1. Losses at the gene ends were 1 base for V and 11 bases for J; bases not matched to a gene: 5. The germline V gene has CDR1 LNHDA and CDR2 SQIVND (reference sequence). The CDR3 has 13 amino acids. The CDR3 nucleotides are TGTGCCAGTAGTATAGGGGGGACAGGGTCCGCTTTCTTT. It encodes CASSIGGTGSAFF.

This chain joins TRBV4-1 and TRBJ2-7, with D hard to call. The CDR3 extends over 13 amino acids. The germline V and J ends were trimmed by 0 bases and 4 bases, with 7 bases remaining between them. CDR1 and CDR2 from the germline V gene are MGHRA and YSYEKL. CDR3 coding DNA: TGCGCCAGCAGCCAAGAAGATACTTACGAGCAGTACTTC. Encoded protein: CASSQEDTYEQYF.

V gene TRBV7-2 combines with J gene TRBJ2-1, with D possibly TRBD2 on 7 matching bases. The germline V and J ends were trimmed by 1 base and 12 bases, with 16 bases remaining between them. From germline, CDR1 is SGHTA and CDR2 FQGNSA. The CDR3 extends over 14 amino acids. The CDR3 sequence: CASSLGLGGRGQFF. The CDR3 bases are TGTGCCAGCAGCTTAGGGTTGGGGGGGCGCGGGCAGTTCTTC.

The table lists this clone with a count of one. The V gene is TRBV7-2, the J gene TRBJ2-3; D is uncertain. The germline V and J ends were trimmed by 5 bases and 0 bases, with 6 bases remaining between them. The CDR3 loop spans 13 amino acids. Germline CDR1 SGHTA, CDR2 FQGNSA. The CDR3 loop is CASSTVSTDTQYF. CDR3 nucleotide sequence: TGTGCCAGCAGCACGGTGAGCACAGATACGCAGTATTTT.

Here the CDR3 DNA reads TGCGCCAGCAGCTTAGGACAGCCTTTTACTGAAGCTTTCTTT. Translated: CASSLGQPFTEAFF. The chain has TRBV5-1 and TRBJ1-1; weak D call: TRBD1 (6 bases). CDR1 and CDR2 from the germline V gene are SGHRS and YFSETQ. This CDR3 comprises 14 residues. V was shortened by 2 bases and J by 5 bases, with 13 bases between the two germline ends.

This clone was seen only a few times. The genes are TRBV19 and TRBJ1-2; 7 bases map to TRBD1. The germline gives CDR1 LNHDA, CDR2 SQIVND (reference sequence). J gave up 2 bases and V 3 bases, and 6 bases lay outside the gene matches. CDR3 length equals 15 residues. CDR3 loop: CASSIPGQLNYGYTF. DNA for the CDR3: TGTGCCAGTAGTATTCCGGGACAGCTAAACTATGGCTACACCTTC.

The V call is TRBV6-5, the J call TRBJ1-1; 10 positions match TRBD1. Germline CDR1 MNHEY, CDR2 SVGAGI. Trimming took 7 bases from V and 8 from J; bases not matched to a gene: 10. This CDR3 has 14 residues. In DNA, the CDR3 is TGTGCCAGCACCGTCCCGGGACAGGGGAGAGAAGCTTTCTTT. It yields the protein CASTVPGQGREAFF.

In its sample, this clone was seen a few times. The genes are TRBV9 and TRBJ2-7, with 10 bases matching TRBD1. This CDR3 is 14 amino acids long. V gave up 0 bases and J gave up 6 bases; unmatched junction bases: 3. Germline CDR1 reads SGDLS; CDR2 reads YYNGEE. DNA for the CDR3: TGTGCCAGCAGCGTAGACAGGACAGGGGGCGAGCAGTACTTC. Translation gives CASSVDRTGGEQYF.

The rearrangement joins TRBV14 to TRBJ1-2; TRBD1 is a possible D gene (6 bases). The V and J ends lost 3 bases and 8 bases respectively, with 19 bases between them. CDR1 and CDR2 (germline): SGHDN, FVKESK. The CDR3 contains 15 residues. The CDR3 is CASSQNKQGGWGYTF. CDR3 nucleotide sequence: TGTGCCAGCAGCCAGAATAAACAGGGCGGCTGGGGCTACACCTTC.